The text below deals with one TCR beta chain. CDR3 length equals 15 residues. The germline CDR1 and CDR2 sequences are SGHVS and FQNEAQ. Deletions cut 5 bases from V and 1 base from J, with 12 bases between. TCRdb keeps only in-frame clones here, not all; method: immunoSEQ multiplex PCR. Of tens of thousands of clones detected, roughly 91% appear once; the ten largest clones hold about 5.5%. The data stem from a study of T cell changes during pregnancy in multiple sclerosis. V gene TRBV7-8 combines with J gene TRBJ1-3; D perhaps matches TRBD1 (6 bases). The receptor was derived from a female donor in good health, enrolled as a control in a pregnancy study. Sequenced material: CD8+ T cells from peripheral blood mononuclear cells, taken after pregnancy. The DNA of the CDR3 is TGTGCCAGCAGCCCCCGGACAGAATCTGGAAACACCATATATTTT. Residues: CASSPRTESGNTIYF.